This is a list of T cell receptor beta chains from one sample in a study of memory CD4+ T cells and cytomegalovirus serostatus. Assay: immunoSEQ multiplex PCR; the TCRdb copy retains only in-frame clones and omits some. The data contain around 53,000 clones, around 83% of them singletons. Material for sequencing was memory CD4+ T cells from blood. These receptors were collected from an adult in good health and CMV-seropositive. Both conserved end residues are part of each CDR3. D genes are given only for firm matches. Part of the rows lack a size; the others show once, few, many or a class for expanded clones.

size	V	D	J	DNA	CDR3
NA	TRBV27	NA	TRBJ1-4	TGTGCCAGCAGTTTTTCACTGTTTTTT	CASSFSLFF
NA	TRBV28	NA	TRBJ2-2	TGTGCCAGCAGCCCTGCAGGGAACACCGGGGAGCTGTTTTTT	CASSPAGNTGELFF
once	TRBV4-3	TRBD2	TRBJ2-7	TGCGCCAGCAGCCAAGGGACTAGCGAACACTACGAGCAGTACTTC	CASSQGTSEHYEQYF
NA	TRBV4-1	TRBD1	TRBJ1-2	TGCGCCAGCAGCCACGGGACAGACGCCTATGGCTACACCTTC	CASSHGTDAYGYTF
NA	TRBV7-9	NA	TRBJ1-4	TGTGCCAGCACCGGAGGGACCTTTGGTGAAAAACTGTTTTTT	CASTGGTFGEKLFF
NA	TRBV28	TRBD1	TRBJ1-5	TGTGCCAGCAGTTTAACCGGGACAGGGTACCAGCCCCAGCATTTT	CASSLTGTGYQPQHF
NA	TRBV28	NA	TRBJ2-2	TGTGCCAGCAGTTTAGATCTAGCGAACACCGGGGAGCTGTTTTTT	CASSLDLANTGELFF
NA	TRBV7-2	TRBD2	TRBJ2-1	TGTGCCAGCAGAGCGGGAGGGCAGATCAATGAGCAGTTCTTC	CASRAGGQINEQFF
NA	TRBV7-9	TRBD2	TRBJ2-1	TGTGCCAGCACCCGAGCGGGAGGGACCTACAATGAGCAGTTCTTC	CASTRAGGTYNEQFF
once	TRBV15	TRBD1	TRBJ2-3	TGTGCCACCAGCAGAGGACAGGGGCGCGGTGGAGATACGCAGTATTTT	CATSRGQGRGGDTQYF
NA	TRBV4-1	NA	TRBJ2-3	TGCGCCAGCAGCCCGCGTATTAAGACCACAGATACGCAGTATTTT	CASSPRIKTTDTQYF
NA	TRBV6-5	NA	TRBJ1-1	TGTGCCAGCTCCCTCCAGGGCGAAACTGAAGCTTTCTTT	CASSLQGETEAFF
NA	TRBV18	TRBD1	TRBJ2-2	TGTGCCAGCTCATCAGGACAGGGTTCTCTCGGGGAGCTGTTTTTT	CASSSGQGSLGELFF
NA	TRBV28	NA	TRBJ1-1	TGTGCCAGCAGCGCCCGGGACACTGAAGCTTTCTTT	CASSARDTEAFF
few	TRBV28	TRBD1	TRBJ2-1	TGTGCCAGCTTACAGGGGCGCTCATACAATGAGCAGTTCTTC	CASLQGRSYNEQFF
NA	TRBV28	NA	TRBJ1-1	TGTGCCAGCAGTTTATCTCCGGGAAGGACTGAAGCTTTCTTT	CASSLSPGRTEAFF
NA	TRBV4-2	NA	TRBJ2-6	TGTGCCAGCAGCCAAGATTCCGCAGCGAGTGGGGCCAACGTCCTGACTTTC	CASSQDSAASGANVLTF
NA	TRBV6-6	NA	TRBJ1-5	TGTGCCAGCAGTTATGGCATGAATCAGCCCCAGCATTTT	CASSYGMNQPQHF
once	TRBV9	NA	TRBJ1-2	TGTGCCAGCAGGGGACTGGACTATGGCTACACCTTC	CASRGLDYGYTF
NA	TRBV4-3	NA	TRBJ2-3	TGCGCCAGCAGCCAAGATTTTGGAGGGGATGGGCAGTATTTT	CASSQDFGGDGQYF
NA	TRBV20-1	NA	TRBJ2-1	TGCAGTGCCGGGGGTAACAATGAGCAGTTCTTC	CSAGGNNEQFF
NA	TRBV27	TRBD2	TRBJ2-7	TGTGCCAGCAGTTTATCGCGAGCCTCTAGCGGGACCTCCTACGAGCAGTACTTC	CASSLSRASSGTSYEQYF
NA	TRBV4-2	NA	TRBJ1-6	TGTGCCAGCAGCCAGCTACAGGGTATTAATAATTCACCCCTCCACTTT	CASSQLQGINNSPLHF
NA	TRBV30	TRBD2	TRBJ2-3	TGTGCCTGGAGTGTAGCGGGAGGGCCCACAGATACGCAGTATTTT	CAWSVAGGPTDTQYF
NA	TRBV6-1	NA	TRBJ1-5	TGTGCCAGCAGTTTTAGGGGGGGCAATCAGCCCCAGCATTTT	CASSFRGGNQPQHF
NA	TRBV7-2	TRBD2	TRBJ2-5	TGTGCCAGCAGCTTAGGCGGGGGTGGAGAGACCCAGTACTTC	CASSLGGGGETQYF
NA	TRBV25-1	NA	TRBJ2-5	TGTGCCAGCAGTGGAGAGGGGGGGGGCGCGAAGACCCAGTACTTC	CASSGEGGGAKTQYF
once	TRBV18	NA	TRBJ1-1	TGTGCCAGCTCACAACACTTCGGTGTGGACACTGAAGCTTTCTTT	CASSQHFGVDTEAFF
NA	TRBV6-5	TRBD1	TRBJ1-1	TGTGCCAGCAGCTTCAGGGGGCAGGGCTTTGAAGCTTTCTTT	CASSFRGQGFEAFF
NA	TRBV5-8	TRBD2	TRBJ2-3	TGTGCCAGCAGCGGTCAAGCGGGGCTCAGCACAGATACGCAGTATTTT	CASSGQAGLSTDTQYF
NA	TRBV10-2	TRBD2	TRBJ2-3	TGCGCCAGCAGTCCCCGACTAGCGCGGACAGATACGCAGTATTTT	CASSPRLARTDTQYF
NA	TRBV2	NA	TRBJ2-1	TGTGCCACCGCGGTCTTTGACCCAAATGAGCAGTTCTTC	CATAVFDPNEQFF
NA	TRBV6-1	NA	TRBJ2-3	TGTGCCAGCAGTGGCCACTTAAAGGATACGCAGTATTTT	CASSGHLKDTQYF
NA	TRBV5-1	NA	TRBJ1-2	TGCGCCAGCAGCTTCTCCAAGGTTGGGGGTTCGGAGTATGGCTACACCTTC	CASSFSKVGGSEYGYTF
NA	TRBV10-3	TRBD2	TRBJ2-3	TGTGCCATCAGTGATTCTAGCGGGATCACAGATACGCAGTATTTT	CAISDSSGITDTQYF
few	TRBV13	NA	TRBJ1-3	TGTGCCAGCAGCTTGACCTCTGGAAACACCATATATTTT	CASSLTSGNTIYF
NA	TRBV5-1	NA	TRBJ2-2	TGCGCCAGCAGCTTGGCGGGGGATGGAGTCGGGGAGCTGTTTTTT	CASSLAGDGVGELFF
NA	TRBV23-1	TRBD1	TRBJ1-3	TGCGCCAGCAGTCACTCTCAGGGGGGGACAGCCTCTGGAAACACCATATATTTT	CASSHSQGGTASGNTIYF
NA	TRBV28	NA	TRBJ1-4	TGTGCCACCACAGGGCTGGAAAAACTGTTTTTT	CATTGLEKLFF
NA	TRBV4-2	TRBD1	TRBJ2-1	TGTGCCAGCAGCCAGGCGTTCGGGACAGACATTAACAATGAGCAGTTCTTC	CASSQAFGTDINNEQFF
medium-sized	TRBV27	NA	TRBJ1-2	TGTGCCAGCCGGGGGATAGGGTATGGCTACACCTTC	CASRGIGYGYTF
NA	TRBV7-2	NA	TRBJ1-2	TGTGCCAGCAGCTTAACCCAGGGAAGGGTGGACGGCTACACCTTC	CASSLTQGRVDGYTF
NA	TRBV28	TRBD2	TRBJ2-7	TGTGCCAGCAGCCTGACGGTAGTTAGCGGGACTTCCGAGCAGTACTTC	CASSLTVVSGTSEQYF
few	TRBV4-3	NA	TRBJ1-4	TGCGCCAGCAGTCGCTCCGGAGGAGCAACTAATGAAAAACTGTTTTTT	CASSRSGGATNEKLFF
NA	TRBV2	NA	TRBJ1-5	TGTGCCAGCAGTAGTGAGGGGGGGTGGAATCAGCCCCAGCATTTT	CASSSEGGWNQPQHF
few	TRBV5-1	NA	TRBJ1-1	TGCGCCAGCAGCCCAGGGGCCCCTCGGAACACTGAAGCTTTCTTT	CASSPGAPRNTEAFF